This TCR beta chain came from a study of cytomegalovirus exposure and HLA in healthy donors. Whole-study findings and limits: In a later analysis, V- and J-gene trimming of beta chains associated with a DCLRE1C missense variant, replicated independently. Sequence variants that were highly shared formed a cluster that was likely a sequencing artifact.

Germline V gives CDR1 SGHAT, CDR2 FQNNGV. The J segment lost 4 bases and the V segment lost 5 bases, leaving 9 bases of the junction unmatched. There are 16 residues in the CDR3. This PCR relied on a set of 60 Vbeta primers and 13 Jbeta primers. TCRdb's copy holds only in-frame clones and misses some; the assay was immunoSEQ multiplex PCR. The sample consists of 180,000 or so clones, about four fifths of them appearing once. With regard to this clone: Its antigen is currently unknown.

The sample consisted of PBMCs. J is TRBJ2-1 and V is TRBV11-2; 9 bases align to TRBD2. The TCR was taken from a woman under 30 in good health and CMV-seronegative. This CDR3 reads CASSRGGVGKYNEQFF. Here the CDR3 DNA reads TGTGCCAGCAGCCGCGGGGGGGTGGGGAAGTACAATGAGCAGTTCTTC. Full variable domain (outside the CDR3, taken from reference TRBV11-2 and TRBJ2-1): EAGVAQSPRYKIIEKRQSVAFWCNPISGHATLYWYQQILGQGPKLLIQFQNNGVVDDSQLPKDRFSAERLKGVDSTLKIQPAKLEDSAVYLCASSRGGVGKYNEQFFGPGTRLTVL.